This T cell receptor (beta chain) was sequenced during a study of T cell responses to AZD1222 COVID-19 vaccine. TCRdb's table, derived via immunoSEQ multiplex PCR, lists solely in-frame clones and lacks some. The sample records 120,000 to 150,000 clones, 85% to 95% being singletons. This clone appeared a single time. Its specificity is not known. CDR1 LNHDA and CDR2 SQIVND come from the germline V gene (reference sequence). This CDR3 has 13 amino acids. Trimming left V 6 bases short and J 3 bases short, with 11 bases between. The study, taken as a whole, reports: Distributed over spike, vaccine-associated CD4 TCRs predominated at 160-218 and 743-854.

Material: peripheral blood, obtained on day 0 of AZD1222 vaccination. The chain combines TRBV19 with TRBJ1-2; D perhaps matches TRBD1 (5 bases). This TCR came from an adult in good health. This chain's CDR3 is CASRPRVYYGYTF. DNA of the CDR3: TGTGCCAGTAGACCCAGGGTTTACTATGGCTACACCTTC.